This record covers a single T cell receptor (beta chain). This clonotype was observed a handful of times. Its antigen remains unidentified. Base qualities are not provided; no much larger clone lies one nucleotide away. The sample originates from a study of T cell repertoires in cytomegalovirus infection (dated by TCRdb to about 2019). About the full investigation: Recently identified HLA-C-restricted CMV epitopes, whose presentation resists viral immunomodulation, were targeted by peptide stimulations together with well-studied HLA-B-restricted epitopes. Because public TCR beta signatures pointed to carriage of CMV infection together with the matching HLA type, the HLA type of each donor mattered for the analysis. The paper's findings and limits, for the study overall: The ex vivo response was dominated by HLA-C-restricted CMV-specific TCR beta clonotypes, and the single most frequent clonotype in two of eight donors was supplied by these HLA-C-restricted clonotypes. In both this cohort and an independent roughly 360-donor cohort, the cumulative frequency of public TCR beta family members distinguished carriers of CMV infection plus the relevant HLA type.

The sample's treatment or condition label, decoded: in vitro stimulation with specific CMV peptide epitopes to enrich CMV-specific T cells. Measured from the cysteine to the phenylalanine, the CDR3 is 15 residues long. CDR3 DNA is the only sequence kept; it has 45 bases, read in frame from the first base. The CDR1 and CDR2 encoded by the germline V gene (reference sequence) are LNHDA and SQIVND. Trimming removed 5 bases from V and 4 bases from J; the gene matches leave 6 bases unexplained. Sequencing relied on an Illumina HiSeq 1500. The raw public reads went through TCRdb reprocessing: fastp at Q25, MiXCR clone calling, in-frame beta chains kept. Each CDR3 protein gets just one entry, which takes the most common genes and DNA from the rows behind it. The sample table records 450,000 to 600,000 distinct CDR3 sequences; more than 40% of these occur just once. About two fifths of the sample is in the top ten clones.

The rearranged chain carries TRBV19 and TRBJ2-1; 9 bases in between match TRBD2. The receptor was derived from a human donor in good health (CMV status not recorded). Some clones in this sample may be carry-over from other donors' samples. Sequences were derived from cultured PBMCs, sampled from culture after CMV antigen stimulation. CDR3 protein: CASSPLAGMYNEQFF. The base sequence is TGTGCCAGTAGTCCCCTAGCGGGAATGTACAATGAGCAGTTCTTC.